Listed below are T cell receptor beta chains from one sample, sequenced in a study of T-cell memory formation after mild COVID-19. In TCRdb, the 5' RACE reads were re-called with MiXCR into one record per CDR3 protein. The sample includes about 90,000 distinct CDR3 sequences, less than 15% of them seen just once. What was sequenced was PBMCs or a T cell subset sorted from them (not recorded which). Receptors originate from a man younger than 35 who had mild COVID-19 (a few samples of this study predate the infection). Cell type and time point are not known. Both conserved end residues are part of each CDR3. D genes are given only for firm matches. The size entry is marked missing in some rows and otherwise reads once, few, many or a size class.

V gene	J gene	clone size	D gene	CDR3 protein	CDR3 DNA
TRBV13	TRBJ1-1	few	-	CASSLMGSMNTEAFF	TGTGCCAGCAGCTTGATGGGCAGCATGAACACTGAAGCTTTCTTT
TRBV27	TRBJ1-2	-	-	CASSLSGRRGAGNYGYTF	TGTGCCAGCAGTTTATCGGGACGAAGGGGGGCCGGGAACTATGGCTACACCTTC
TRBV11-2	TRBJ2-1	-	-	CASGGTLNEQFF	TGTGCCAGCGGAGGCACTCTCAATGAGCAGTTCTTC
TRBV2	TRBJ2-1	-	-	CATSGGLIDNEQFF	TGTGCCACCTCGGGCGGACTAATCGACAATGAGCAGTTCTTC
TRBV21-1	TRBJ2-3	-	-	CASSPTQASGGGDTQYF	TGTGCCAGCAGCCCAACCCAGGCTAGCGGGGGTGGAGATACGCAGTATTTT
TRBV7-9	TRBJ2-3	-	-	CASRPQPPDTQYF	TGTGCCAGCAGGCCCCAACCCCCAGATACGCAGTATTTT
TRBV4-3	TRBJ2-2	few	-	CASSQEAWDEGWELFF	TGCGCCAGCAGCCAAGAGGCATGGGACGAAGGATGGGAGCTGTTTTTT
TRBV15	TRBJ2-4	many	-	CAIEEMGLAKNIQYF	TGTGCCATTGAAGAGATGGGGCTAGCCAAAAACATTCAGTACTTC
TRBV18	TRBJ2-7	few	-	CASSPLDRADPRGYEQYF	TGTGCCAGCTCACCACTCGATCGCGCGGACCCTCGCGGCTACGAGCAGTACTTC
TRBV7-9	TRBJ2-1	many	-	CASSPDDGRSYNEQFF	TGTGCCAGCAGCCCTGATGACGGGAGATCCTACAATGAGCAGTTCTTC
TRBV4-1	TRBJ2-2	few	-	CASSQALDTGELFF	TGCGCCAGCAGCCAAGCATTGGACACCGGGGAGCTGTTTTTT
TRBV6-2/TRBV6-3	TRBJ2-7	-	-	CASSWASSYEQYF	TGTGCCAGCAGCTGGGCCAGCTCCTACGAGCAGTACTTC
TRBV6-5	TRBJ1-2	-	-	CASSYGTGSLAFYGYTF	TGTGCCAGCAGTTATGGAACAGGCTCCCTCGCCTTCTATGGCTACACCTTC
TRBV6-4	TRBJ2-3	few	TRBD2	CASSVLAGSTDTQYF	TGTGCCAGCAGTGTTCTAGCGGGCTCCACAGATACGCAGTATTTT
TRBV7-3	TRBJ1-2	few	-	CASSDGQTYGYTF	TGTGCCAGCAGCGACGGACAGACCTATGGCTACACCTTC
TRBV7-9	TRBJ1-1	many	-	CASSLDGGVANTEAFF	TGTGCCAGCAGCTTAGACGGGGGAGTGGCGAACACTGAAGCTTTCTTT
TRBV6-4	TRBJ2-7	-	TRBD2	CASSEGPAGSPYEQYF	TGTGCCAGCAGCGAGGGCCCAGCGGGGTCCCCCTACGAGCAGTACTTC
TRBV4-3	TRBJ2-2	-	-	CASSQEIPANTGELFF	TGCGCCAGCAGCCAAGAAATCCCAGCAAACACCGGGGAGCTGTTTTTT
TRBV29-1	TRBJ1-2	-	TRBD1	CSAAITGTGTSANYGYTF	TGCAGCGCAGCCATCACCGGGACAGGGACCTCGGCTAACTATGGCTACACCTTC
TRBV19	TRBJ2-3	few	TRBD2	CAKRGEDTQYF	TGTGCCAAGCGGGGTGAAGATACGCAGTATTTT
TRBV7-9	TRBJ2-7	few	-	CASSLYSSYEQYF	TGTGCCAGCAGCTTATACAGCTCCTACGAGCAGTACTTC
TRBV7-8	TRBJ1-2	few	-	CASSLDGAGHYGYTF	TGTGCCAGCAGCTTAGACGGGGCAGGGCACTATGGCTACACCTTC
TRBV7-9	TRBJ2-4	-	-	CASSFSDLAKNIQYF	TGTGCCAGCAGCTTTTCTGATTTAGCCAAAAACATTCAGTACTTC
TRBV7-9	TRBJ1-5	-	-	CASSSSSSNQPQHF	TGTGCCAGCAGCTCGAGTAGTAGCAATCAGCCCCAGCATTTT
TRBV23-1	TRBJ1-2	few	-	CASSQSGPEDSLYGYTF	TGCGCCAGCAGTCAATCGGGGCCGGAGGACAGCCTCTATGGCTACACCTTC
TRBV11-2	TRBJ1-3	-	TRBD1	CASSRGTGLWNTIYF	TGTGCCAGCAGCCGGGGGACAGGGTTGTGGAACACCATATATTTT
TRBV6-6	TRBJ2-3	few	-	CASSYSTEADTQYF	TGTGCCAGCAGTTACTCGACGGAGGCAGATACGCAGTATTTT
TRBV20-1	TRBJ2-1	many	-	CSASKSQEGNEQFF	TGCAGTGCCTCCAAATCACAGGAGGGGAATGAGCAGTTCTTC
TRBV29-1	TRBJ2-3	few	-	CSVDKQGLGDTQYF	TGCAGCGTTGATAAGCAGGGGCTTGGGGATACGCAGTATTTT
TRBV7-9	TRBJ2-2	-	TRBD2	CASSHERGPSTGELFF	TGTGCCAGCAGCCATGAGCGGGGGCCCAGCACCGGGGAGCTGTTTTTT
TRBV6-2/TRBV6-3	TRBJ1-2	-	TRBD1	CASSYSIPPNQGAGYGYTF	TGTGCCAGCAGTTACTCGATCCCCCCTAACCAGGGGGCGGGCTATGGCTACACCTTC
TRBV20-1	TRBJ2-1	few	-	CSADSPGGLPLYNEQFF	TGCAGTGCTGATTCCCCGGGGGGCCTCCCTCTTTACAATGAGCAGTTCTTC
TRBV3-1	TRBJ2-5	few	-	CASSPTGRREVTQYF	TGTGCCAGCAGCCCCACAGGTAGAAGGGAGGTGACCCAGTACTTC
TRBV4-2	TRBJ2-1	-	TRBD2	CASSQDLAGGLYNEQFF	TGTGCCAGCAGCCAAGATCTGGCGGGGGGCCTATACAATGAGCAGTTCTTC
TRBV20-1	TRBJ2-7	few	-	CSASCRLGVCEQYF	TGCAGTGCTAGCTGCAGGTTGGGTGTCTGTGAGCAGTACTTC
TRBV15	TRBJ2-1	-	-	CATRTGSYNEQFF	TGTGCCACCCGGACTGGATCCTACAATGAGCAGTTCTTC
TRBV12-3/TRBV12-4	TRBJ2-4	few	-	CASSFGTGLAKNIQYF	TGTGCCAGCAGTTTCGGCACAGGGTTAGCCAAAAACATTCAGTACTTC
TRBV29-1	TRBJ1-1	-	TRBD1	CSAEGQGVGDTEAFF	TGCAGCGCCGAGGGACAGGGAGTTGGGGACACTGAAGCTTTCTTT
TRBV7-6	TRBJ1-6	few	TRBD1	CASSLADRGGRNSPLHF	TGTGCCAGCAGCTTAGCGGACAGGGGAGGGCGGAATTCACCCCTCCACTTT
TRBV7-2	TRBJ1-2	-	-	CASSFGGHGYGYTF	TGTGCCAGCAGCTTCGGGGGGCACGGCTATGGCTACACCTTC
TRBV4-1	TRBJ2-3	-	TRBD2	CASSGGGVSTDTQYF	TGCGCCAGTTCCGGCGGGGGTGTATCCACAGATACGCAGTATTTT
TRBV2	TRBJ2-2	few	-	CAMWIRAELFF	TGTGCCATGTGGATTCGTGCGGAGCTGTTTTTT
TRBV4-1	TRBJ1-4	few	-	CASSLPRTQTANEKLFF	TGCGCCAGCAGCCTGCCCCGGACCCAAACAGCTAATGAAAAACTGTTTTTT
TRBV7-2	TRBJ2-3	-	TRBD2	CASSILAGGYPDTQYF	TGTGCCAGCAGCATACTAGCGGGGGGTTATCCCGATACGCAGTATTTT
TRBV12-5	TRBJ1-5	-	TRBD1	CASGLLWVQGYQPQHF	TGTGCTAGTGGTTTACTATGGGTACAGGGGTATCAGCCCCAGCATTTT
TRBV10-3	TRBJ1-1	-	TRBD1	CAISRTGQGTEAFF	TGTGCCATCAGCCGGACAGGTCAGGGGACTGAAGCTTTCTTT
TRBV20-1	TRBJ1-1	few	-	CSVLQGNTEAFF	TGCAGTGTTCTCCAGGGGAACACTGAAGCTTTCTTT
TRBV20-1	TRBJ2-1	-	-	CSARTRSNEQFF	TGCAGTGCTAGAACCCGATCCAATGAGCAGTTCTTC
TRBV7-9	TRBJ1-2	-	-	CASSGAFGSNYGYTF	TGTGCCAGCAGCGGGGCCTTCGGGAGTAACTATGGCTACACCTTC
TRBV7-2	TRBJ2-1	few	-	CASSLQEFGEQFF	TGTGCCAGCAGCCTACAGGAGTTCGGCGAGCAGTTCTTC
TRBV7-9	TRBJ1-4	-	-	CASSSALRQANEKLFF	TGTGCCAGCAGCTCGGCCCTCAGACAGGCTAATGAAAAACTGTTTTTT
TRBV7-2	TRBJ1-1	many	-	CASSPRLSNTEAFF	TGTGCCAGCAGCCCCAGGCTGTCGAACACTGAAGCTTTCTTT
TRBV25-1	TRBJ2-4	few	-	CASIGGLAKNIQYF	TGTGCCAGCATCGGAGGTTTGGCCAAAAACATTCAGTACTTC
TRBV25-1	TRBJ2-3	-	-	CASFIADTQYF	TGTGCCAGCTTTATTGCAGATACGCAGTATTTT
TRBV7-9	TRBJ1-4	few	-	CASSWGVDEKLFF	TGTGCCAGCAGCTGGGGTGTGGATGAAAAACTGTTTTTT